The sequence of this TCR beta chain was determined in a study of T cell responses to AZD1222 COVID-19 vaccine. Overall study: Second doses that came at about 4 or about 12 weeks were put together.

Concerning this clone itself: Antigen specificity is unknown.

Germline loops: CDR1 SGHTA, CDR2 FQGNSA. After removal of 6 bases from V and 0 bases from J, the junction contained 13 bases not matched to a gene. The CDR3 extends over 17 amino acids. Some clones are missing from TCRdb's copy, which holds only in-frame ones; the method was immunoSEQ multiplex PCR. The sample yields around 150,000 clones, over 85% seen once. Study-wide points: Baseline testing showed seropositivity in only a handful of AZD1222 recipients. Females made up more of the donors, who were largely white British, and clonal diversity may have come out too low.

The sequence was obtained from an adult in good health. V usage is TRBV7-2 and J usage is TRBJ1-1, with 7 bases lining up with TRBD1. Source: peripheral blood, taken on day 0 of AZD1222 vaccination. CDR3 residues: CASSKYLTGSLNTEAFF. CDR3 coding DNA: TGTGCCAGCAGTAAATATTTGACAGGGTCCTTGAACACTGAAGCTTTCTTT.